This is a list of T cell receptor beta chains from one sample in a study of cytomegalovirus exposure and HLA in healthy donors. Sequenced by immunoSEQ multiplex PCR; TCRdb stores in-frame clones only, minus some. The specimen's table records around 100,000 clones. The specimen sequenced was PBMCs. These receptors came from a man in his fifties in good health and CMV-seronegative. CDR3s include the opening cysteine and the closing phenylalanine or tryptophan. Fields, in order: CDR3 length, V gene, CDR3 protein.

len: 16
v_gene: TRBV11-2
CDR3aa: CASSLDRGQTGNTIYF

len: 16
v_gene: TRBV6-5
CDR3aa: CASSYSWGQRTDTQYF

len: 13
v_gene: TRBV5-1
CDR3aa: CASSRDLNNEQFF

len: 12
v_gene: TRBV6-6
CDR3aa: CASTNSGNTIYF

len: 13
v_gene: TRBV15
CDR3aa: CATSRDPGAPQYF

len: 13
v_gene: TRBV7-9
CDR3aa: CASAKEMNTEAFF

len: 12
v_gene: TRBV6-5
CDR3aa: CASREGVSEQYF

len: 15
v_gene: TRBV18
CDR3aa: CASSPRAQGNTEAFF

len: 14
v_gene: TRBV6-1
CDR3aa: CASSGVQGARGYTF

len: 15
v_gene: TRBV13
CDR3aa: CASSERTANNEKLFF